Below, 31 T cell receptor beta chains from the same sample are listed, as sequenced in a study of glioma-infiltrating T cells. Amplification of TCR alpha and beta CDR3 regions from RNA used iRepertoire nested multiplex PCR. MiXCR was run by TCRdb on the multiplex PCR reads, yielding one entry per CDR3 protein. The sample has more than 300,000 distinct CDR3 sequences, less than 50% seen once; the top ten hold around 12%. The sequenced sample consisted of glioma tissue, nonneoplastic brain tissue, or PBMCs (not recorded which). The receptors derive from a human donor with low-grade glioma or glioblastoma, undergoing nonglioma brain surgery, or in good health (not recorded which).

V gene TRBV12-3 or TRBV12-4 combines with J gene TRBJ2-1, with D tentatively TRBD2 (6 bases). The CDR3 sequence is 15 residues long. V was pared by 1 base and J by 6 bases, with 13 bases between. The CDR3 DNA reads as TGTGCCAGCAGTTTAGACGGGAGCTATACCAATGAGCAGTTCTTC. This translates into CASSLDGSYTNEQFF.

This clonotype showed up just a few times. J is TRBJ2-7 and V is TRBV20-1, with a weak D call TRBD1 (6 bases). This CDR3 is built from 14 residues. V lost 4 bases and J 4 bases, leaving 17 bases between the germline ends. Germline CDR1 is DFQATT and CDR2 is SNEGSKA (reference sequence). This CDR3 is CSATNRVELYEQYF. The CDR3 DNA is TGCAGTGCTACTAACAGGGTAGAATTGTACGAGCAGTACTTC.

This clonotype was detected ten times or more. The V call is TRBV6-2 or TRBV6-3, the J call TRBJ2-7, with 7 bases fitting TRBD1. The CDR3 extends over 14 amino acids. In germline, CDR1 is MNHEY, CDR2 SVGEGT. V gave up 4 bases and J gave up 2 bases; unmatched junction bases: 5. CDR3 nucleotide sequence: TGTGCCAGCAGTTCGAGGGGGCCCACCTACGAGCAGTACTTC. Encoded protein: CASSSRGPTYEQYF.

To note about this clonotype: A much larger clone differs by one base, so this may be a read error. The chain recombines TRBV15 with TRBJ1-1; perhaps TRBD1 as D (5 bases). With 3 bases removed from V and 1 base from J, the gap between germline ends came to 15 bases. CDR3 length: 16 residues. Germline V gene lookup returns CDR1 LNHNV and CDR2 YYDKDF (reference sequence). The CDR3 DNA is TGTGCCACCAGCAGGGGGAAAGGGACCGGGAACACTGAAGCTTTCTTT. Protein: CATSRGKGTGNTEAFF.

The chain employs TRBV28 and TRBJ2-5; the match to TRBD1 covers 10 bases. This CDR3 comprises 14 residues. Trimming cost V 6 bases and J 2 bases; bases outside gene matches: 3. Germline lookup yields CDR1 MDHEN and CDR2 SYDVKM. The CDR3 coding sequence is TGTGCCAGCAGGGGGACAGGGGCTCAAGAGACCCAGTACTTC. Translation gives CASRGTGAQETQYF.

This chain uses TRBV28 with TRBJ1-5; maybe TRBD1 (5 bases). The CDR3 length is 14 residues. Trimming took off 6 bases at V and 0 bases at J, with 9 bases between the two ends. Germline V lookup: CDR1 MDHEN, CDR2 SYDVKM. The CDR3 DNA follows: TGTGCCAGCAGCAGACAGTATAGCAATCAGCCCCAGCATTTT. This codes for CASSRQYSNQPQHF.

The table lists this clonotype with many counts. The rearrangement uses TRBV6-1 and TRBJ1-4; D gene unclear. The V end lost 6 bases, the J end lost 0 bases, and 11 bases lay between the germline ends. This CDR3 contains 15 residues. Per the germline V gene, CDR1 is MNHNS and CDR2 is SASEGT. DNA of the CDR3: TGTGCCAGCAGCTATCAGGATGCAACTAATGAAAAACTGTTTTTT. Its translation: CASSYQDATNEKLFF.

This clonotype occurred many times. The gene calls are TRBV6-6 and TRBJ2-5, with D perhaps being TRBD1 or TRBD2 (5 bases each). Germline V gene lookup returns CDR1 MNHNY and CDR2 SVGAGI (reference sequence). V was cut by 0 bases and J by 5 bases, with 7 bases left in between. The CDR3 runs to 13 residues. In DNA, the CDR3 is TGTGCCAGCAGTTACTCTGGGGGTGAGACCCAGTACTTC. Its protein is CASSYSGGETQYF.

This clonotype was seen many times. The chain carries TRBV6-1 and TRBJ2-3, with D possibly called TRBD1 or TRBD2 (5 bases each). The germline V gene encodes CDR1 MNHNS and CDR2 SASEGT. Trimming removed 10 bases from V and 0 bases from J, with 14 bases in between. The CDR3 consists of 14 residues. The CDR3 DNA reads as TGTGCCACCCAAACCGGGGCCAGCACAGATACGCAGTATTTT. This encodes CATQTGASTDTQYF.

The rearrangement links TRBV19 to TRBJ1-4; TRBD1 agrees at 9 bases. Trimming removed 7 bases from V and 6 bases from J; junction bases left unmatched: 3. The CDR3 is 13 amino acids. The germline gives CDR1 LNHDA, CDR2 SQIVND (reference sequence). CDR3 sequence (DNA): TGTGCCAGTACGGGACAGGGTGATGAAAAACTGTTTTTT. Its protein is CASTGQGDEKLFF.

At least ten counts were recorded for this clonotype. The chain uses TRBV27 and TRBJ2-1; TRBD1 agrees at 8 bases. The J segment lost 0 bases and the V segment lost 7 bases, leaving 8 bases of the junction unmatched. Germline-derived CDR1 and CDR2 are MNHEY and SMNVEV (reference sequence). The CDR3 sequence is 16 residues long. CDR3: CASTRTGQTSYNEQFF. The CDR3 region has the DNA TGTGCCAGCACTAGGACAGGGCAAACCTCCTACAATGAGCAGTTCTTC.

This clonotype came up a few times. The chain is built from TRBV7-9 and TRBJ1-2, with a possible D match to TRBD1 (5 bases). The V end lost 4 bases, the J end lost 2 bases, and 11 bases lay between the germline ends. The CDR3 length is 14 residues. Germline V lookup: CDR1 SEHNR, CDR2 FQNEAQ (reference sequence). The CDR3 here is CASSSGIQNYGYTF. The CDR3 DNA reads as TGTGCCAGCAGCTCAGGGATTCAAAACTATGGCTACACCTTC.

The table lists this clonotype with a few counts. The CDR3 DNA follows: TGTGCCACCAGTGACCACGGGGTTAGGCAAGAGACCCAGTACTTC. Its protein is CATSDHGVRQETQYF. The chain has TRBV24-1 and TRBJ2-5; D may be TRBD2 (5 bases). Trimming took off 4 bases at V and 2 bases at J, with 13 bases between the two ends. The CDR3 runs to 15 residues. Germline V gives CDR1 KGHDR, CDR2 SFDVKD.

The rearrangement links TRBV19 to TRBJ2-1; D is unclear. V was pared by 1 base and J by 0 bases, with 7 bases between. The CDR3 is 15 amino acids. Germline values: CDR1 LNHDA, CDR2 SQIVND (reference sequence). Here the CDR3 reads CASSIVYTSYNEQFF. The CDR3 nucleotides read TGTGCCAGTAGTATAGTGTACACCTCCTACAATGAGCAGTTCTTC.

The gene calls are TRBV7-6 and TRBJ2-1; 8 bases align to TRBD1. This CDR3 is built from 17 residues. V shed 0 bases and J 1 base; nucleotides not matched to a gene: 5. Germline V gives CDR1 SGHVS, CDR2 FNYEAQ. The CDR3 DNA sequence: TGTGCCAGCAGCTTAGCCTCCGGGACAGGATCCTACAATGAGCAGTTCTTC. Its translation is CASSLASGTGSYNEQFF.

This clonotype was seen at least ten times. The chain employs TRBV6-2 or TRBV6-3 and TRBJ1-5; D remains unclear. V shed 7 bases and J shed 3 bases, with 10 bases lying between them. Germline loops: CDR1 MNHEY, CDR2 SVGEGT. The CDR3 has 13 amino acids. The CDR3 DNA reads as TGTGCCAGCACCGACGCCCTCAATCAGCCCCAGCATTTT. It translates to CASTDALNQPQHF.

A few counts support this clonotype. This chain links TRBV29-1 with TRBJ2-1; 8 nucleotides align to TRBD2. Germline V lookup: CDR1 SQVTM, CDR2 ANQGSEA. V was clipped by 7 bases and J by 0 bases; unmatched bases: 5. The CDR3 consists of 14 residues. CDR3 bases: TGCAGCGGGGACGGGAGGGCCTCCTACAATGAGCAGTTCTTC. Its translation: CSGDGRASYNEQFF.

V is TRBV15 and J is TRBJ2-3; 7 nucleotides line up with TRBD2. After removal of 5 bases from V and 1 base from J, the junction contained 6 bases not matched to a gene. Germline V gene data show CDR1 as LNHNV and CDR2 as YYDKDF (reference sequence). The CDR3 is 15 residues long. CDR3 sequence reads: CATSPMAGGTDTQYF. DNA of the CDR3: TGTGCCACCAGCCCGATGGCGGGGGGCACAGATACGCAGTATTTT.

This clonotype showed up many times. The rearrangement links TRBV15 to TRBJ1-5; D unresolved. The V and J ends lost 0 bases and 5 bases respectively, with 8 bases between them. The V gene's germline CDR1 is LNHNV and CDR2 YYDKDF (reference sequence). This CDR3 has 14 amino acids. The CDR3: CATSRDFSDQPQHF. DNA of the CDR3: TGTGCCACCAGCAGAGATTTCAGTGATCAGCCCCAGCATTTT.

The sample holds a few counts of this clonotype. The chain combines TRBV7-2 with TRBJ1-1; no firm D call. CDR1 is SGHTA and CDR2 is FQGNSA in the germline V gene. Deletions cut 5 bases from V and 8 bases from J, with 36 bases between. The CDR3 contains 20 residues. The CDR3 nucleotides are TGTGCCAGCAGCCCTGTTGTCAGTGGTGGGTTAAGATTTCGGGCACAGGAAGCTTTCTTT. This gives the protein CASSPVVSGGLRFRAQEAFF.

The rearrangement joins TRBV24-1 to TRBJ2-5, with 9 bases lining up with TRBD2. Germline V gives CDR1 KGHDR, CDR2 SFDVKD. V lost 3 bases, J lost 11 bases, and 12 bases stayed unmatched. This CDR3 is 15 amino acids long. The CDR3 DNA reads as TGTGCCACCAGTGATGCCGGGACTAGCCAGACGCGGCAGTACTTC. This gives the protein CATSDAGTSQTRQYF.

As to this clonotype: A much larger clone differs by one base, so this may be a read error. The chain is built from TRBV27 and TRBJ2-1; 10 bases match TRBD2. The CDR3 has 18 residues. Per germline, CDR1 MNHEY and CDR2 SMNVEV (reference sequence). CDR3 nucleotides: TGTGCCAGCAACCGGGACAGACTAGCGGGCAGCTCCTACAATGAGGAGTTCTTC. Translating it yields CASNRDRLAGSSYNEEFF.

The chain couples TRBV2 to TRBJ2-1; TRBD2 aligns across 10 bases. V lost 8 bases to trimming and J lost 9 bases; unmatched junction nucleotides: 13. From germline, CDR1 is SNHLY and CDR2 FYNNEI. The CDR3 extends over 15 amino acids. CDR3 nucleotide sequence: TGTGCCAGCGGTGTTATTTCTAGCGGGAGTGGTGAGCAGTTCTTC. Protein: CASGVISSGSGEQFF.

This clonotype was picked up a small number of times. This chain joins TRBV4-3 and TRBJ2-7; a possible D gene is TRBD1 (5 bases). This CDR3 region has 14 residues. V was clipped by 0 bases and J by 0 bases, with 6 bases between them. Germline V gene lookup returns CDR1 LGHNA and CDR2 YSLEER. The CDR3 protein is CASSQEGLSYEQYF. The DNA for the CDR3 is TGCGCCAGCAGCCAAGAGGGGCTCTCCTACGAGCAGTACTTC.

A few counts support this clonotype. This chain uses TRBV28 with TRBJ1-4, with a tentative D call TRBD1 (5 bases). The CDR3 runs 11 residues. CDR1 MDHEN and CDR2 SYDVKM come from the germline V gene. Trimming cost V 3 bases and J 10 bases, with 6 bases left between them. As DNA, the CDR3 is TGTGCCAGCAGTTTCCAGGGAAAACTGTTTTTT. This sequence encodes CASSFQGKLFF. The entire variable domain, with the rest obtained from reference TRBV28 and TRBJ1-4, is as follows: DVKVTQSSRYLVKRTGEKVFLECVQDMDHENMFWYRQDPGLGLRLIYFSYDVKMKEKGDIPEGYSVSREKKERFSLILESASTNQTSMYLCASSFQGKLFFGSGTQLSVL.

For the CDR3, the DNA is TGTGCCAGCAGTTACTCTGCTAGTCAGTACTTC. Protein sequence: CASSYSASQYF. The V call is TRBV6-5, the J call TRBJ2-7; D is undetermined. V was pared by 0 bases and J by 10 bases, with 7 bases between. This CDR3 contains 11 residues. Germline assignment: CDR1 MNHEY and CDR2 SVGAGI.

V usage is TRBV20-1 and J usage is TRBJ2-1, with TRBD1 as a possible D gene (6 bases). V was trimmed by 1 base and J by 4 bases, leaving 14 bases between them. The germline gives CDR1 DFQATT, CDR2 SNEGSKA (reference sequence). This CDR3 has 15 residues. The CDR3 spells CSARARTVKYNEQFF. In DNA form, the CDR3 reads TGCAGTGCTAGAGCCCGGACAGTCAAATACAATGAGCAGTTCTTC.

This clonotype was found many times. The chain links TRBV28 to TRBJ2-3; 12 bases fit TRBD2. The germline gives CDR1 MDHEN, CDR2 SYDVKM. The junction had 3 bases not matched to a gene; V was cut back by 5 bases and J by 6 bases. The CDR3 is 14 residues long. The CDR3: CASSLAGGSDTQYF. The CDR3 DNA reads as TGTGCCAGCAGTCTAGCGGGAGGGTCGGATACGCAGTATTTT.

Of note for this clonotype: Germline is not matched at one junction end, which may reflect a read error. V is TRBV10-3 and J is TRBJ2-2, with a weak D call TRBD1 (7 bases). The germline CDR1 and CDR2 sequences are ENHRY and SYGVKD. This CDR3 has 15 amino acids. CDR3 in DNA: TGTGCCATCAGTGGACAGGGCGGGAACACCGGGGGGCTGTTTTTT. The encoded protein is CAISGQGGNTGGLFF.

This clonotype has ten or more counts. The V gene is TRBV27, the J gene TRBJ2-2; D unclear. The CDR3 has 16 amino acids. From germline, CDR1 is MNHEY and CDR2 SMNVEV (reference sequence). V was shortened by 2 bases and J by 4 bases, with 14 bases between the two germline ends. CDR3 in amino acids: CASSLIGFSGTGELFF. CDR3 DNA: TGTGCCAGCAGTTTAATCGGGTTTTCAGGCACCGGGGAGCTGTTTTTT.

V and J are TRBV7-3 and TRBJ2-2; possibly TRBD1 for D (5 bases). The CDR3 runs 15 residues. Between the trimmed V and J ends, which lost 5 bases and 4 bases, there was a span of 14 bases. CDR1 is SGHTA and CDR2 is FQGTGA in the germline V gene. As DNA, the CDR3 is TGTGCCAGCAGCCTCTCTGGGGCCGGCACCGGGGAGCTGTTTTTT. It yields the protein CASSLSGAGTGELFF. The full variable domain, with the rest looked up from reference TRBV7-3 and TRBJ2-2, is GAGVSQTPSNKVTEKGKYVELRCDPISGHTALYWYRQSLGQGPEFLIYFQGTGAADDSGLPNDRFFAVRPEGSVSTLKIQRTERGDSAVYLCASSLSGAGTGELFFGEGSRLTVL.